A single sample is the source of the 18 T cell receptor beta chains below, sequenced in a study of T cell responses to AZD1222 COVID-19 vaccine. Data came from immunoSEQ multiplex PCR; TCRdb stores just in-frame clones and leaves some out. The sample yields about 130,000 clones, 80% to 90% seen once. Sequenced here: peripheral blood, sampled 28 days after the second AZD1222 dose. The receptors here all came from an adult who received the AZD1222 COVID-19 vaccine.

This chain joins TRBV4-3 and TRBJ1-3; D not certain. CDR1 LGHNA and CDR2 YSLEER come from the germline V gene. This CDR3 has 14 amino acids. V lost 0 bases and J 5 bases, leaving 8 bases between the germline ends. The CDR3 coding sequence is TGCGCCAGCAGCCAAGAGTATGGTAGAAACACCATATATTTT. This encodes CASSQEYGRNTIYF.

This clone was detected only once. The chain is built from TRBV4-1 and TRBJ1-1, with D perhaps TRBD1 (6 bases). This CDR3 is 14 amino acids long. V lost 4 bases to trimming and J lost 5 bases, with 14 bases between them. CDR1 is MGHRA and CDR2 is YSYEKL in the germline V gene. The CDR3 coding sequence is TGCGCCAGCAGCCCGCGGGACATGCGGACTGAAGCTTTCTTT. Protein sequence: CASSPRDMRTEAFF.

The chain is built from TRBV5-1 and TRBJ2-3; 7 bases agree with TRBD1. Germline assignment: CDR1 SGHRS and CDR2 YFSETQ. CDR3 length: 15 residues. V shed 4 bases and J 4 bases; nucleotides not matched to a gene: 9. CDR3 DNA: TGCGCCAGCAGCCGTGACGGCGACAGGGCAGATACGCAGTATTTT. As protein: CASSRDGDRADTQYF. The entire variable domain, with the rest obtained from reference TRBV5-1 and TRBJ2-3, is as follows: KAGVTQTPRYLIKTRGQQVTLSCSPISGHRSVSWYQQTPGQGLQFLFEYFSETQRNKGNFPGRFSGRQFSNSRSEMNVSTLELGDSALYLCASSRDGDRADTQYFGPGTRLTVL.

This clone appeared a single time. The chain combines TRBV5-6 with TRBJ1-5; 8 positions agree with TRBD1. The CDR3 sequence is 15 residues long. Germline V gives CDR1 SGHDT, CDR2 YYEEEE. After removal of 4 bases from V and 1 base from J, the junction contained 4 bases not matched to a gene. The CDR3 region is CASSPWTGSNQPQHF. DNA of the CDR3: TGTGCCAGCAGCCCATGGACAGGGAGCAATCAGCCCCAGCATTTT.

The rearrangement links TRBV15 to TRBJ2-2; D is unresolved. Germline V gives CDR1 LNHNV, CDR2 YYDKDF (reference sequence). The CDR3 has 13 residues. Trimming took 0 bases from V and 6 from J, leaving 5 bases between them. The CDR3 coding sequence is TGTGCCACCAGCAGAGAAGGGCCCGGGGAGCTGTTTTTT. Its translation: CATSREGPGELFF.

The chain carries TRBV5-1 and TRBJ1-1; D not resolved. V gave up 4 bases and J gave up 3 bases, with 13 bases separating them. The CDR3 totals 14 residues. CDR1 SGHRS and CDR2 YFSETQ come from the germline V gene. The CDR3 here is CASSTRSEYTEAFF. The CDR3 DNA follows: TGCGCCAGCAGCACGCGCTCAGAGTACACTGAAGCTTTCTTT.

The chain recombines TRBV11-2 with TRBJ2-1, with D unclear. Trimming left V 1 base short and J 0 bases short, with 7 bases between. The germline V gene has CDR1 SGHAT and CDR2 FQNNGV. This CDR3 comprises 15 residues. CDR3 sequence (DNA): TGTGCCAGCAGCTTAGGGGCGAGCTCCTACAATGAGCAGTTCTTC. Protein product: CASSLGASSYNEQFF.

Concerning this clone: This sample also contains other DNA sequences that code for the same CDR3. The chain recombines TRBV11-2 with TRBJ1-2; D gene ambiguous. Deletions cut 1 base from V and 4 bases from J, with 4 bases between. CDR1 and CDR2 (germline): SGHAT, FQNNGV. This CDR3 is built from 12 residues. The CDR3: CASSLGSYGYTF. The CDR3 DNA is TGTGCCAGCAGCTTAGGTAGCTATGGCTACACCTTC.

This chain uses TRBV5-1 with TRBJ1-4; TRBD1 matches 7 bases. CDR3 length: 16 amino acids. Trimming removed 2 bases from V and 8 bases from J; junction bases left unmatched: 12. In germline, CDR1 is SGHRS, CDR2 YFSETQ. The CDR3, as DNA: TGCGCCAGCAGCTTAATACATACAGGGGCAGGAGAAAAACTGTTTTTT. Translated: CASSLIHTGAGEKLFF.

The chain is built from TRBV29-1 and TRBJ1-5; D is perhaps TRBD1 (6 bases). The V and J ends lost 5 bases and 4 bases respectively, with 15 bases between them. The CDR3 is made up of 14 amino acids. Germline V CDR1 and CDR2: SQVTM, ANQGSEA. CDR3 DNA sequence: TGCAGCGTTTTAACAGGGAGGGCGAATCAGCCCCAGCATTTT. As protein: CSVLTGRANQPQHF.

The V and J genes are TRBV7-9 and TRBJ2-2; a weak D match, TRBD1 (5 bases). Germline values: CDR1 SEHNR, CDR2 FQNEAQ (reference sequence). V shed 6 bases and J shed 2 bases, with 10 bases lying between them. This CDR3 contains 14 residues. The CDR3 DNA sequence: TGTGCCAGCAGACCGACAGCAAACACCGGGGAGCTGTTTTTT. It translates to CASRPTANTGELFF.

This rearrangement joins TRBV18 to TRBJ2-5; 9 nucleotides match TRBD2. The CDR3 sequence is 14 residues long. Germline values: CDR1 KGHSH, CDR2 LQKENI. V trimming: 6 bases; J trimming: 5 bases; junction bases outside the gene matches: 7. The CDR3 sequence: CASSPSGVRETQYF. Here the CDR3 DNA reads TGTGCCAGCTCCCCTAGCGGGGTCAGGGAGACCCAGTACTTC. The full variable domain, with the rest looked up from reference TRBV18 and TRBJ2-5, is NAGVMQNPRHLVRRRGQEARLRCSPMKGHSHVYWYRQLPEEGLKFMVYLQKENIIDESGMPKERFSAEFPKEGPSILRIQQVVRGDSAAYFCASSPSGVRETQYFGPGTRLLVL.

Concerning this clone itself: Additional DNA sequences in this sample encode the identical CDR3. The chain combines TRBV5-4 with TRBJ1-1; no definite D call. Germline CDR1 reads SGHNT; CDR2 reads YYREEE (reference sequence). The CDR3 runs 13 residues. Trimming cost V 5 bases and J 1 base, with 9 bases left between them. The CDR3 region is CASSRDRNTEAFF. The DNA of the CDR3 is TGTGCCAGCAGTCGCGACCGGAACACTGAAGCTTTCTTT. The whole variable domain, remainder taken from reference TRBV5-4 and TRBJ1-1, is ETGVTQSPTHLIKTRGQQVTLRCSSQSGHNTVSWYQQALGQGPQFIFQYYREEENGRGNFPPRFSGLQFPNYSSELNVNALELDDSALYLCASSRDRNTEAFFGQGTRLTVV.

The chain has TRBV6-5 and TRBJ2-5; D remains unclear. This CDR3 has 13 amino acids. The germline gives CDR1 MNHEY, CDR2 SVGAGI. V was shortened by 6 bases and J by 1 base, with 9 bases between the two germline ends. CDR3 region: CASRQAFQETQYF. The CDR3 nucleotides read TGTGCCAGCAGGCAGGCCTTCCAAGAGACCCAGTACTTC.

J is TRBJ1-1 and V is TRBV7-3; possibly TRBD1 for D (5 bases). CDR1 is SGHTA and CDR2 is FQGTGA in the germline V gene. The V gene lost 8 bases and the J gene lost 1 base, with 11 bases spanning the gap. The CDR3 length is 13 residues. CDR3 in DNA: TGTGCCAGCGGCAGGGATTGGAACACTGAAGCTTTCTTT. Translated: CASGRDWNTEAFF.

The V call is TRBV20-1, the J call TRBJ2-1; a possible D gene is TRBD2 (5 bases). There are 11 residues in the CDR3. Germline values: CDR1 DFQATT, CDR2 SNEGSKA (reference sequence). Trimming took 6 bases from V and 3 from J, leaving 6 bases between them. Here the CDR3 reads CSARGYNEQFF. As DNA, the CDR3 is TGCAGTGCCCGGGGCTACAATGAGCAGTTCTTC.

V is TRBV6-1 and J is TRBJ1-3; possibly TRBD1 for D (5 bases). V shed 3 bases and J shed 0 bases, with 6 bases lying between them. Germline loops: CDR1 MNHNS, CDR2 SASEGT. This CDR3 comprises 14 residues. Here the CDR3 DNA reads TGTGCCAGCAGTGAGACAGTCTCTGGAAACACCATATATTTT. Protein sequence: CASSETVSGNTIYF.

The rearrangement uses TRBV7-9 and TRBJ1-2; TRBD1 matches at 8 bases. The CDR3 runs 15 residues. Germline V gives CDR1 SEHNR, CDR2 FQNEAQ (reference sequence). The J segment lost 4 bases and the V segment lost 5 bases, leaving 9 bases of the junction unmatched. The CDR3 is CASSHAGGLGYGYTF. Written as DNA, the CDR3 is TGTGCCAGCAGCCACGCAGGGGGCTTGGGCTATGGCTACACCTTC.